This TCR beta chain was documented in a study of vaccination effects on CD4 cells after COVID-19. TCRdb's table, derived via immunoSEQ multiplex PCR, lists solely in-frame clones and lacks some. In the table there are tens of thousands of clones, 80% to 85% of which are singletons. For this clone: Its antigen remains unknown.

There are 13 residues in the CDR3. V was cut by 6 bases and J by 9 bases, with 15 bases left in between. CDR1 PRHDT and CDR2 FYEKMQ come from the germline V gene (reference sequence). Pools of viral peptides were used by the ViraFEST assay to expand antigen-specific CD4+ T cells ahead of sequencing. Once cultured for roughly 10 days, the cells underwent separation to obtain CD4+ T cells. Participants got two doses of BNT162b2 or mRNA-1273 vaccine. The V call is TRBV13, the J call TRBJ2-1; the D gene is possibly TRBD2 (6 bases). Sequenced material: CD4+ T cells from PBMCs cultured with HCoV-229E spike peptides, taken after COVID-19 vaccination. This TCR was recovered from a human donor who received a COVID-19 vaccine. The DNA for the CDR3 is TGTGCCAGCAGTCGTAGCGGAAGGGGTGAGCAGTTCTTC. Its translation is CASSRSGRGEQFF.